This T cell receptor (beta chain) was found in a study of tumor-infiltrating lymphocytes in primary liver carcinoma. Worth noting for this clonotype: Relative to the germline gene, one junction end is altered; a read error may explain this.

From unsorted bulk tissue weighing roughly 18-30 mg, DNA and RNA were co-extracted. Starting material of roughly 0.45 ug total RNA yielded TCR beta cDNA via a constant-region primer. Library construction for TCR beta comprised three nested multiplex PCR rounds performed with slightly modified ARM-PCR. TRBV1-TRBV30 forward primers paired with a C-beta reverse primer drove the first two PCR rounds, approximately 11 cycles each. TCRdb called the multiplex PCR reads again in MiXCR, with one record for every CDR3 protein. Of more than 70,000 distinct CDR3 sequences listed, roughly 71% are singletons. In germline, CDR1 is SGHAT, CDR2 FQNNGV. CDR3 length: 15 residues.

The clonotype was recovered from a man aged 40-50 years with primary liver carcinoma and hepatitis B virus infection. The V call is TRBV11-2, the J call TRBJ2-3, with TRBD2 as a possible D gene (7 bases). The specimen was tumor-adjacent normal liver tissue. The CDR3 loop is CASSTGASGTDMQYF. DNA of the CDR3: TGTGCCAGCAGCACGGGGGCTAGCGGCACAGATATGCAGTATTTT.